The entry below gives a single TCR beta chain sequence along with its context. This clone was found a few times. The antigen it binds to is not known. The record has no base qualities; no much larger clone is one base away. The cohort was made up of roughly 670 healthy bone marrow donors. At the time of sampling, all cohort members were nominally healthy, though unrecorded immune exposures were likely present. The donor tested CMV seronegative, placing the donor among the 350 or so seronegative members of the cohort. A peripheral blood sample was collected from each donor, and TCR beta sequencing was performed on peripheral blood mononuclear cells. The Qiagen DNeasy Blood Extraction Kit was used to extract genomic DNA from the blood cell samples. The data originate from a study of cytomegalovirus exposure and HLA in healthy donors (dated by TCRdb to about 2017). General notes on the study: An earlier analysis of under 600 of the donors reported about 290 Gb of sequence data and more than 90 million unique TCR beta sequences from 150 million to 200 million T cells. Roughly 300 gigabases of sequencing data and 70 million to 85 million unique TCR sequences were included in an early release covering 550 to 800 HLA-typed donors. The genetic ancestry cluster associated with self-reported Caucasian donors included 81% of the roughly 360 genotyped donors. The study was designed to test whether signatures of past pathogen exposure could be identified by cataloging public T cell receptors. The study used immunosequencing to profile the T cell repertoires of some 600 subjects and linked those repertoires to cytomegalovirus serostatus. Besides the first cohort of roughly 660 subjects, a separate validation cohort made up of about 120 different subjects was used. The study combined high-throughput TCR immunosequencing, statistical association of individual TCRs with disease status, and machine learning to predict cytomegalovirus infection status. A later analysis re-examined previously published TCR beta repertoires from just over 650 donors and added high-resolution HLA genotyping to investigate patterns of TCR occurrence. Rather than drawing on any new phenotypic data, the later analysis identified candidate immune exposures from TCR beta sequences and the way those sequences occurred across donors. An earlier analysis of some 500 of the donors applied high-throughput TCR beta sequencing to assess whether each TCR beta V gene segment acted as functional or pseudogenic. Donor age, sex, ethnicity and CMV serostatus were compiled together with the repertoire data. In a later genetic analysis, genome-wide SNP genotypes for about 60% of the 666 donors were used, and that subset was treated as a discovery cohort. All discovery cohort repertoires had been generated using a single sequencing platform. Class I and class II HLA loci were covered by the typing at four-digit resolution. The number of donors typed differed by locus, with roughly 620-630 for A, B, C, DRB1 and DQB1, 522 for DQA1, 606 for DPA1, and 472 for DPB1. Because of strong linkage in the cohort, a handful of DR-DQ haplotypes were treated as single units for association and clustering. On average, about 240,000 unique TCR beta nucleotide sequences were sequenced per donor among fewer than 500 genotyped donors of the cohort, with 15% to 20% of those sequences being non-productive.

Study-wide conclusions, independent of this receptor: Because some donors lacked HLA typing at each locus, the association tests relied only on the typed subset. In this cohort, only TCR beta chains were sequenced, and detectable features were limited by the absence of alpha or paired-chain data. Most TCR sequences were observed very rarely across donors, whereas some public TCRs were present in many individuals. The earlier analysis of a few hundred of the donors excluded 15 to 20 rarely observed V segments, including chromosome 9 orphons, because counts were too low. Most CMV-associated TCR beta chains appeared to be HLA-restricted in a later analysis, and the HLA associations seemed to be driven largely by CMV exposure. Strong co-occurrence of HLA alleles, especially DR and DQ, made assigning TCR associations to individual alleles difficult. A later genetic analysis associated a missense DCLRE1C variant with V-gene and J-gene trimming of TCR beta chains, and an independent cohort replicated the association. The presence/absence analyses assumed that sequencing depth was roughly uniform across donors, and that assumption may not be true. An earlier analysis of roughly 570 of the donors showed that most TCR beta V segments appeared in productive rearrangements either about 90% or about 30% of the time, which broadly matched IMGT annotations. The authors suggested that the approach could potentially be generalized to other disease states and immunological phenotypes. The sequencing pipeline was judged likely to have produced a cluster of highly shared sequence variants as a technical artifact. A further reported finding was that TCR beta sequences accurately predicted the HLA-A and HLA-B alleles for most subjects in the first cohort. In a later analysis, the rate of TCR association differed among HLA loci, with DRB1 alleles having the most associated TCRs and HLA-C alleles having the fewest. In vitro tests confirmed that three of the cytomegalovirus-associated TCR beta chains recognize cytomegalovirus antigens. A later analysis associated about 18,000 TCR beta sequences with specific HLA alleles at a false discovery rate of 0.05. The study gave a list of 150 to 200 TCR beta chains associated with cytomegalovirus. Compared with the roughly 600-donor mean, donors in an Asian-associated ancestry cluster had fewer N-insertions in productive TCRs, according to a later genetic analysis. Linkage disequilibrium might explain the correlated functional status among segregating V segments, but an unknown experimental factor could not be excluded. Cytomegalovirus status was reported to be diagnosed by the classifier with high specificity and sensitivity in both the original and validation cohorts. Because the 87-base-pair reads could not distinguish some IMGT-functional V segments, including TRBV6-2 and TRBV6-3, those segments were excluded. A later analysis reported that several top co-occurrence clusters appeared linked to parvovirus B19, influenza, CMV and Epstein-Barr virus. A later analysis found that HLA-associated TCR beta chains were more clonally expanded and had lower generation probabilities than equally common non-associated chains. For the cohort, immune exposure information was limited to CMV serostatus.

The library was built by means of the immunoSEQ multiplex PCR assay. The multiplex PCR relied on a mix of 60 forward primers for TCR Vbeta segments and 13 reverse primers for TCR Jbeta segments. The CDR3 region of rearranged TCR beta genes was amplified from genomic DNA by a multiplex PCR assay. The Illumina HiSeq System was used to sequence the amplified TCR beta libraries as 87-base-pair reads. Regarding the original processing steps: In a later analysis, 80 million or so unique TCR beta chains were counted across the approximately 620 repertoires, and roughly 10 million of these chains were shared by at least two donors. A nearest-neighbor algorithm error-corrected the raw reads and collapsed the reads into unique sequences, merging closely related sequences to remove PCR and sequencing errors. Alignment of CDR3 sequences to IMGT reference sequences was used to assign V, D and J gene segments. For a sequence to be retained, a match of at least six nucleotides was required to both a V gene segment and a J gene segment. A rearrangement counted as productive if the CDR3 had no stop codons and remained in frame with V and J, and every other rearrangement counted as non-productive. Following IMGT convention, CDR3 was defined as the stretch from the second conserved V-encoded cysteine to the conserved J-encoded phenylalanine. In an earlier analysis of roughly 610 of the donors, sequences lacking an unambiguous match to a single V gene segment were excluded. An earlier analysis of 450 to 650 of the donors called V segments functional above 56.7% productive rearrangements and segregating when the between-donor standard deviation exceeded 5%. To diagnose cytomegalovirus status from the catalog of TCR beta chain sequences, a statistical classification framework was built. In a later analysis, V and J genes were assigned by comparing TCR nucleotide sequences against IMGT/GENE-DB human TR gene sequences. In a later analysis, CDR3 sequences and most-parsimonious VDJ recombination scenarios were assigned using the TCRdist pipeline. A later analysis defined each TCR beta chain by its CDR3 amino acid sequence plus V-gene family, and excluded reads lacking a unique V-gene family. To address suspected cross-contamination and a sequencing artifact, a later analysis removed around 600 highly shared, low-generation-probability nucleotide sequences. In a later analysis, a clonal expansion index for each public chain was calculated from normalized within-repertoire ranks of inferred template counts. A later analysis computed generation probabilities with a VDJ recombination model fitted to out-of-frame rearrangements, and checked the results against IGoR. In a later analysis, hypergeometric tests were used to score TCR-TCR, TCR-HLA and TCR-CMV co-occurrence, with a repertoire-size bias correction applied to TCR pairs. In a later analysis, false discovery rates were estimated by permuting HLA or CMV assignments 20 times. In a later analysis, co-occurring TCRs were grouped with DBSCAN, and TCRdist sequence similarity was added when clustering was performed within HLA-allele-positive subsets. For co-occurrence clustering, repertoires with fewer than 30,000 or more than 120,000 public chains were excluded, along with four or five repertoires with anomalous nucleotide sharing. Held by TCRdb, this immuneACCESS table contains in-frame sequences only and omits some clones. Under half of the omission traces to an unresolved V gene where checked; the cause of the rest is unknown. The D gene and trimming were derived from the DNA, and the V and J assignments and clone size from that table. Within this sample are a few hundred thousand clones, with approximately 90% of them counted one time only. The ten largest make up less than 1.2% of the sample.

Sequences KGHSH (CDR1) and LQKENI (CDR2) are obtained from the germline V gene. V gives up 4 bases and J gives up 3 bases, and the segment between their germline ends measures 15 bases. The CDR3 holds 15 amino acids from the cysteine to the phenylalanine. Of the read, only the CDR3 DNA is kept; its 45 bases are in frame from base 1. This clonotype originated in a woman aged 18-29 years in good health and CMV-seronegative. The sample taken for sequencing was PBMCs. The chain links TRBV18 with TRBJ2-5; the D segment could be TRBD2, given 5 matching bases. The CDR3 protein sequence reads: CASSQDSYSEETQYF. The nucleotide sequence reads TGTGCCAGCTCACAGGACTCGTATAGTGAAGAGACCCAGTACTTC.